The 2 T cell receptor beta chains listed next were all sequenced from one sample in a study of shared clonotypes between healthy human individuals (dated by TCRdb to 2018 to 2021). The library was generated by the immunoSEQ multiplex PCR assay. This is the immuneACCESS table as TCRdb keeps it, with only in-frame sequences that have V and J called. A part of the clones is gone; compared with another copy, unresolved V genes explain less than half, and the rest is unexplained. Within this sample are over 1.4 million clones, with 96% of them counted one time only. Approximately 1.2% of the sample lies in the top ten. The sample taken for sequencing was naive CD4+ T cells sorted from blood. The cell subset or site tag for this specimen amounts to: CD45RA+ positively selected. All receptors derive from a man under 40 in good health.

Written as DNA, the CDR3 is TGTGCCAGCAGCCGACCAGGGATGGGGGACACTGAAGCTTTCTTT. Translation: CASSRPGMGDTEAFF. This chain joins TRBV9 and TRBJ1-1, with D possibly TRBD1 on 5 matching bases. Germline V CDR1 and CDR2: SGDLS, YYNGEE. The CDR3 covers 15 residues. Trimming took 4 bases from V and 3 from J, leaving 16 bases between them. Combining the CDR3 with reference TRBV9 and TRBJ1-1 gives the whole variable domain DSGVTQTPKHLITATGQRVTLRCSPRSGDLSVYWYQQSLDQGLQFLIQYYNGEERAKGNILERFSAQQFPDLHSELNLSSLELGDSALYFCASSRPGMGDTEAFFGQGTRLTVV.

This chain joins TRBV4-3 and TRBJ2-7; 9 positions agree with TRBD1. V gave up 4 bases and J gave up 3 bases; unmatched junction bases: 7. The CDR3 sequence is 15 residues long. Germline CDR1 LGHNA, CDR2 YSLEER. The CDR3 DNA is TGCGCCAGCAGCCTATCCGGGACAGGGTACTACGAGCAGTACTTC. Its protein is CASSLSGTGYYEQYF.